This T cell receptor (beta chain) stems from a study of T cells expressing NK-cell markers. The CDR3 sequence is 15 residues long. Germline loops: CDR1 DFQATT, CDR2 SNEGSKA (reference sequence). Concerning this clonotype: Its antigen is unknown.

One entry per CDR3 protein, without DNA, is what TCRdb gives after re-calling the 5' RACE reads. The sample has approximately 170,000 distinct CDR3 sequences. Whole-study results and caveats: Expanded NKG2C+ T cell clones had unclear HCMV specificity. Dominant NKG2C+ clonotypes in about 6 donors made up roughly 1.0-7.5% of CD8+ T cells.

The origin of this receptor is a man aged 18 to 69 in good health. Material: blood T cells: a sorted CD56 or NKG2C T cell subset, CD4+ or CD8+ T cells, or bulk PBMC T cells (not recorded which). This chain connects TRBV20-1 to TRBJ2-7; TCRdb returns TRBD2, unconfirmable since there is no DNA. CDR3 sequence: CSAISGHTGSYEQYF.